The source of this T cell receptor (beta chain) is a study of CD8 T cells in ankylosing spondylitis. Concerning this clonotype: Its specificity is not known.

TCRdb analysed the 5' RACE reads with MiXCR anew, one entry per CDR3 protein. The sample has 200,000 to 250,000 distinct CDR3 sequences; around 24% are singletons. The V segment lost 3 bases and the J segment 1 base; nucleotides outside the gene matches: 4. This CDR3 has 15 amino acids. Per the germline V gene, CDR1 is ENHRY and CDR2 is SYGVKD. Study results and limitations: It appeared that ankylosing spondylitis blood was characterized by a TCR beta motif of about eight highly homologous variants.

This receptor was obtained from a male donor with ankylosing spondylitis or in good health (not recorded which). This chain uses TRBV10-3 with TRBJ2-3, with 7 nucleotides matching TRBD1. Sequencing was carried out using blood, either unsorted or a sorted T cell fraction (not recorded which). The CDR3 coding sequence is TGTGCCATCAGTGAAGGTCAGGGGGGCACAGATACGCAGTATTTT. Residues: CAISEGQGGTDTQYF.